This T cell receptor beta chain was recovered during a study of T cells in Graves' hyperthyroidism and ophthalmopathy. The table lists this clonotype with many counts. V was cut by 7 bases and J by 0 bases, with 13 bases left in between. The CDR3 runs to 15 residues. Germline V lookup: CDR1 SGHAT, CDR2 FQNNGV. Subjects aged 18 to 65 presented with newly diagnosed hyperthyroidism of less than 2 months' duration. Amplified TCR beta CDR3 regions came from RNA transcripts. The primer set for the first-round RT-PCR of the TCR CDR3 was HTBI. TCRdb fed the multiplex PCR reads into MiXCR, producing one record per CDR3 protein. The table lists some 250,000 distinct CDR3 sequences, 13% to 15% of them singletons.

The chain couples TRBV11-2 to TRBJ2-1; D remains ambiguous. This TCR derives from a woman in her thirties or forties with Graves' hyperthyroidism that later progressed to Graves' ophthalmopathy. The specimen was blood. The CDR3 sequence is CASTSEFSSYNEQFF. In DNA form, the CDR3 reads TGTGCCAGCACCTCAGAGTTCAGCTCCTACAATGAGCAGTTCTTC.